A selection of T cell receptor beta chains follows, all from one sample in a study of cytomegalovirus exposure and HLA in healthy donors. Sequencing used immunoSEQ multiplex PCR; TCRdb keeps in-frame clones, though not all of them. The sample shows about 220,000 clones, roughly 89% of them seen only once. Sequenced input: PBMCs. The receptors shown here come from a young man in good health and CMV-seronegative. Both conserved end residues are part of each CDR3. Fields, in order: J gene, V gene, clone size, D gene, CDR3 DNA, CDR3 protein. D genes are given only for firm matches. A row's size may be missing; if present it is once, few, many or a size class.

J gene: TRBJ2-7
V gene: TRBV6-1
clone size: .
D gene: .
CDR3 DNA: TGTGCCAGCAGTGAACGTGATATGGGATGGGCAGGGCCCTACGAGCAGTACTTC
CDR3 protein: CASSERDMGWAGPYEQYF

J gene: TRBJ1-6
V gene: TRBV11-2
clone size: few
D gene: .
CDR3 DNA: TGTGCCAGCAGCCCCCTGGAGGGACTACCCCTCCACTTT
CDR3 protein: CASSPLEGLPLHF

J gene: TRBJ2-5
V gene: TRBV7-8
clone size: .
D gene: TRBD2
CDR3 DNA: TGTGCCAGCAGCTTAGCTGGCGGGGGGGTCTGGGAGACCCAGTACTTC
CDR3 protein: CASSLAGGGVWETQYF

J gene: TRBJ1-2
V gene: TRBV5-5
clone size: once
D gene: .
CDR3 DNA: TGTGCCAGCAGCTTGGACTTAGGGGCAGGAGATGGCTACACCTTC
CDR3 protein: CASSLDLGAGDGYTF

J gene: TRBJ2-1
V gene: TRBV2
clone size: .
D gene: .
CDR3 DNA: TGTGCCAGCAGTGGGCAGGGGAAAAATGAGCAGTTCTTC
CDR3 protein: CASSGQGKNEQFF

J gene: TRBJ1-6
V gene: TRBV5-1
clone size: .
D gene: .
CDR3 DNA: TGCGCCAGCAGCTTACCGGACTCGTCTAATTCACCCCTCCACTTT
CDR3 protein: CASSLPDSSNSPLHF

J gene: TRBJ1-2
V gene: TRBV28
clone size: .
D gene: TRBD1
CDR3 DNA: TGTGCCAGCAGATCCACTGGACAGGGACTTAACTATGGCTACACCTTC
CDR3 protein: CASRSTGQGLNYGYTF

J gene: TRBJ2-4
V gene: TRBV4-3
clone size: .
D gene: .
CDR3 DNA: TGCGCCAGCAGTCCGAGATTGGTCCGGGACATTCAGTACTTC
CDR3 protein: CASSPRLVRDIQYF

J gene: TRBJ1-2
V gene: TRBV19
clone size: once
D gene: .
CDR3 DNA: TGTGCCAGTAGTCCGAGGAGGGCTGGCTACACCTTC
CDR3 protein: CASSPRRAGYTF

J gene: TRBJ2-1
V gene: TRBV4-3
clone size: .
D gene: TRBD2
CDR3 DNA: TGCGCCAGCAGCCAACTAGCGGGGGGGTTCAATGAGCAGTTCTTC
CDR3 protein: CASSQLAGGFNEQFF

J gene: TRBJ1-1
V gene: TRBV9
clone size: .
D gene: .
CDR3 DNA: TGTGCCAGCAGCGTAGTCGAGGGTGTGAACACTGAAGCTTTCTTT
CDR3 protein: CASSVVEGVNTEAFF

J gene: TRBJ2-1
V gene: TRBV7-9
clone size: .
D gene: TRBD2
CDR3 DNA: TGTGCCAGCCGAATAGCGGGAGGGAACCTTTACAATGAGCAGTTCTTC
CDR3 protein: CASRIAGGNLYNEQFF

J gene: TRBJ2-1
V gene: TRBV7-2
clone size: .
D gene: .
CDR3 DNA: TGTGCCAGCAGGTTCTCAGGGGTCCCCTACAATGAGCAGTTCTTC
CDR3 protein: CASRFSGVPYNEQFF

J gene: TRBJ1-2
V gene: TRBV7-2
clone size: .
D gene: .
CDR3 DNA: TGTGCCAGCAGAGGGAGGGGTAACTATGGCTACACCTTC
CDR3 protein: CASRGRGNYGYTF

J gene: TRBJ1-2
V gene: TRBV6-1
clone size: few
D gene: TRBD1
CDR3 DNA: TGTGCCAGCAGCCGACAGGGGGTCCATGGCTACACCTTC
CDR3 protein: CASSRQGVHGYTF

J gene: TRBJ2-5
V gene: TRBV28
clone size: .
D gene: .
CDR3 DNA: TGTGCCAGCAGTTTTGGGCGTCGGTTGTACGAGACCCAGTACTTC
CDR3 protein: CASSFGRRLYETQYF

J gene: TRBJ2-3
V gene: TRBV5-1
clone size: .
D gene: TRBD1
CDR3 DNA: TGCGCCAGCAGCTTAGGACAGGCCACAGATACGCAGTATTTT
CDR3 protein: CASSLGQATDTQYF